The 10 T cell receptor beta chains below come from one sample, sequenced in a study of Graves' ophthalmopathy and Graves' hyperthyroidism. From RNA, the CDR3 regions of TCR beta chains were amplified and sequenced. Scientists carried out first-round RT-PCR using HTBI primers and then a second-round multiplex PCR. TCRdb fed the multiplex PCR reads into MiXCR, producing one record per CDR3 protein. The sample includes tens of thousands of distinct CDR3 sequences, approximately 47% of them seen just once. Sequenced material: peripheral blood. The receptors here all came from an adult woman with Graves' ophthalmopathy.

The chain carries TRBV6-5 and TRBJ1-5; tentatively, D is TRBD1 (6 bases). Trimming shortened V by 4 bases and J by 4 bases, and 14 bases separated the two germline ends. Germline V gives CDR1 MNHEY, CDR2 SVGAGI. The length of the CDR3 is 15 residues. The CDR3 loop reads CASSSESGENQPQHF. The CDR3 nucleotides are TGTGCCAGCAGTTCGGAGTCAGGGGAGAATCAGCCCCAGCATTTT.

This clonotype was seen at least ten times. This rearrangement joins TRBV2 to TRBJ2-1; 9 positions agree with TRBD1. CDR3 length: 15 residues. V dropped 5 bases and J dropped 0; count of bases not matched to a gene: 2. The germline gives CDR1 SNHLY, CDR2 FYNNEI. The CDR3 here is CASSPGQGSYNEQFF. In DNA form, the CDR3 reads TGTGCCAGCAGTCCGGGACAGGGCTCCTACAATGAGCAGTTCTTC.

Many counts were recorded for this clonotype. The V and J genes are TRBV2 and TRBJ2-2; TRBD1 aligns across 10 bases. V gave up 3 bases and J gave up 4 bases; unmatched junction bases: 2. The CDR3 loop spans 15 amino acids. Germline CDR1 reads SNHLY; CDR2 reads FYNNEI. CDR3 sequence: CASSERTGGTGELFF. CDR3 coding DNA: TGTGCCAGCAGTGAGAGGACAGGGGGCACCGGGGAGCTGTTTTTT.

This clonotype was observed many times. Here the CDR3 DNA reads TGTGCCAGCAGCGTGTCTAGCGGTTACAATGAGCAGTTCTTC. This encodes CASSVSSGYNEQFF. V usage is TRBV9 and J usage is TRBJ2-1, with 7 bases matching TRBD2. V trimming: 2 bases; J trimming: 4 bases; junction bases outside the gene matches: 3. The CDR3 has 14 amino acids. From germline, CDR1 is SGDLS and CDR2 YYNGEE.

Many counts were recorded for this clonotype. The chain couples TRBV28 to TRBJ2-1; 11 bases align to TRBD1. Germline trimming cut 7 bases from V and 7 bases from J; bases unmatched to any gene: 9. This CDR3 is 15 amino acids long. Germline CDR1 and CDR2: MDHEN and SYDVKM. The CDR3 nucleotides read TGTGCCAGCATCTCCTGGGGGACAGGGGGGAATGAGCAGTTCTTC. It yields the protein CASISWGTGGNEQFF. Together with reference TRBV28 and TRBJ2-1, the CDR3 gives the full variable domain: DVKVTQSSRYLVKRTGEKVFLECVQDMDHENMFWYRQDPGLGLRLIYFSYDVKMKEKGDIPEGYSVSREKKERFSLILESASTNQTSMYLCASISWGTGGNEQFFGPGTRLTVL.

By sample fraction, this clonotype is medium-sized (0.01 to 0.1%). Here the CDR3 reads CSARDAFSYEQYF. DNA of the CDR3: TGCAGTGCTAGAGATGCGTTCTCCTACGAGCAGTACTTC. The rearrangement joins TRBV20-1 to TRBJ2-7; D gene unclear. CDR1 DFQATT and CDR2 SNEGSKA come from the germline V gene (reference sequence). V was clipped by 0 bases and J by 0 bases, with 6 bases between them. The CDR3 has 13 amino acids.

Details on this clonotype: At one of its ends the junction is not consistent with the germline gene, which may arise from a read error. The V and J genes are TRBV5-4 and TRBJ1-1; D remains ambiguous. CDR1 and CDR2 from the germline V gene are SGHNT and YYREEE (reference sequence). CDR3 length: 15 amino acids. DNA for the CDR3: TGTGCCGGCAGCTCTGAGGAGAATTACGCCACTGAAGCTTTCTTT. It codes for CAGSSEENYATEAFF.

A single count supports this clonotype. The conserved phenylalanine or tryptophan normally closing the CDR3 is absent here, so this likely arose from a read error. The rearrangement joins TRBV7-2 to TRBJ1-1; D is perhaps TRBD1 (5 bases). Germline loops: CDR1 SGHTA, CDR2 FQGNSA. The CDR3 loop spans 13 amino acids. The CDR3 is CASSQITGTGAFS. The DNA for the CDR3 is TGTGCCAGCAGCCAAATAACCGGGACTGGAGCTTTCTCT.

At least ten counts were recorded for this clonotype. This chain links TRBV12-3 or TRBV12-4 with TRBJ2-3; unclear D gene. This CDR3 has 11 residues. V was clipped by 5 bases and J by 7 bases, with 7 bases between them. This chain's CDR3 is CASSEANTQYF. The CDR3 nucleotides read TGTGCCAGCAGTGAAGCTAATACGCAGTATTTT.

V is TRBV19 and J is TRBJ1-5; D call uncertain. Trimming removed 3 bases from V and 7 bases from J, with 10 bases in between. Germline CDR1 and CDR2: LNHDA and SQIVND (reference sequence). The CDR3 contains 13 residues. CDR3 protein: CASSMGGVQPQHF. The CDR3 nucleotides are TGTGCCAGTAGTATGGGCGGTGTACAGCCCCAGCATTTT.